The sequence of this T cell receptor beta chain was determined in a study of stem cell transplantation in POMP-related autoinflammatory disease. For the study at large: DNA chimerism showed 100% graft donor engraftment of neutrophils and platelets through one year.

The CDR3 covers 15 residues. Germline V lookup: CDR1 GTSNPN, CDR2 SVGIG (reference sequence). The V and J ends lost 0 bases and 7 bases, in that order; junction bases with no gene match: 5. Broader study findings: In PRAID patients, the number of distinct TRB V-J gene pairings was restricted. PRAID patients trended toward lower TRB diversity and higher clonality in all analyzed T-cell subsets.

This clone was seen once. What it binds is unknown. Produced via immunoSEQ multiplex PCR; TCRdb's table is partial and in-frame only. The sample contains tens of thousands of clones, roughly 91% of which appear only once. Here the sequenced sample was CD4+ T cells from PBMCs, taken after stem cell transplantation. This receptor was obtained from a human patient with POMP-related autoinflammation and immune dysregulation (PRAID). Some T cells may originate from the graft donor. The gene calls are TRBV30 and TRBJ1-4; TRBD1 matches 10 bases. CDR3 sequence: CAWSVAGQGREKLFF. The CDR3 region has the DNA TGTGCCTGGAGTGTCGCGGGACAGGGGCGTGAAAAACTGTTTTTT.